These T cell receptor beta chains were read from a single sample in a study of CD8 T cells in Susac syndrome. TCRdb recomputed calls from the immunoSEQ multiplex PCR reads with MiXCR, one row per CDR3 protein. Of about 170,000 distinct CDR3 sequences in the sample, approximately 95% were seen once. Sequenced input: CD4+ T cells from PBMCs. Every receptor here comes from a human donor with Susac syndrome. The conserved cysteine and the conserved F or W are not part of the CDR3 here.

CDR3	V	J
AWSVSGRTFCT	TRBV30	TRBJ1-2
ASSGGLAGNEQF	TRBV19	TRBJ2-1
AWRGTGGRYGYT	TRBV30	TRBJ1-2
SAREVGGRYT	TRBV20-1	TRBJ1-2
ATSKGSDGYT	TRBV24-1	TRBJ1-2
ASSDQPYQPQH	TRBV6-6	TRBJ1-5
ASSIAGLVSGNTIY	TRBV19	TRBJ1-3
ASSLSRARSTDTQY	TRBV28	TRBJ2-3
AWNPQGTEAF	TRBV30	TRBJ1-1
ASSYGAAGGPRETQY	TRBV11-2	TRBJ2-5
ASSYSGELPLH	TRBV6-6	TRBJ1-6
ASSQDARGNGYT	TRBV3-1	TRBJ1-2
ASSLNRDGVYEQY	TRBV7-2	TRBJ2-7
ASSLTRAGKTQY	TRBV28	TRBJ2-5
ASSPKEPFQPQH	TRBV7-8	TRBJ1-5
ASSQEGGGEPQH	TRBV4-3	TRBJ1-5
AWSRARTGFLDEQY	TRBV30	TRBJ2-7
ASSYSAVTGLVRVDSGANVLT	TRBV6-2/TRBV6-3	TRBJ2-6
SVRFAYTEAF	TRBV29-1	TRBJ1-1
ASSYWPGFSSGANVLT	TRBV6-5	TRBJ2-6
SARDPGANTGELF	TRBV20-1	TRBJ2-2
SATPAGRRLGYGYT	TRBV20-1	TRBJ1-2
ASSISPGLETQY	TRBV19	TRBJ2-5
ASQREIGDTQY	TRBV2	TRBJ2-3
ASTEGGVFDTQY	TRBV5-1	TRBJ2-3
ASSLEGAEQF	TRBV28	TRBJ2-1
SVGEALEQY	TRBV29-1	TRBJ2-3
ASSVTGSGELF	TRBV19	TRBJ2-2